This T cell receptor beta chain was profiled in a study of CD8 T cells in ankylosing spondylitis. Study-level results: Ankylosing spondylitis blood appeared to be characterized by a TCR beta motif of several highly homologous variants.

Trimming took off 2 bases at V and 6 bases at J, with 10 bases between the two ends. The CDR3 spans 14 residues. Germline CDR1 reads MNHEY; CDR2 reads SMNVEV (reference sequence). The sample holds one count of this clonotype. Its antigen is as yet unknown. TCRdb reprocessed the 5' RACE reads with MiXCR, giving one entry per CDR3 protein. In the table there are around 480,000 distinct CDR3 sequences, approximately 17% of which are singletons. Sequencing input: blood, either unsorted or a sorted T cell fraction (not recorded which). The chain recombines TRBV27 with TRBJ2-2, with TRBD2 as a possible D gene (7 bases). The origin of this receptor is a male donor with ankylosing spondylitis. The CDR3 sequence: CASSLEGGPGELFF. Here the CDR3 DNA reads TGTGCCAGCAGTTTAGAGGGGGGGCCCGGGGAGCTGTTTTTT.